This TCR beta chain is from a study of beta chain features in type 1 diabetes. Study observations and caveats: PCR might favor shorter templates, equally in patients and controls. Researchers reported that naive, central memory and Treg TCRB repertoires appeared more similar in patients than in healthy donors.

The germline V gene encodes CDR1 LGHNA and CDR2 YSLEER. The CDR3 runs 16 residues. The V segment lost 1 base and the J segment 6 bases; nucleotides outside the gene matches: 6. Sorted populations all had greater than 95% purity. The authors reverse transcribed all of the isolated RNA, so sequencing captured expressed TCRB transcripts. Method: immunoSEQ multiplex PCR; TCRdb's copy keeps in-frame clones and lacks some. The sample has approximately 330,000 clones; approximately 10% are singletons. In this sample, this clone turned up a few times. The antigen is not known. The sequenced material came from naive CD4+ T cells from blood. The receptor was isolated from a woman in her thirties in good health. This chain uses TRBV4-3 with TRBJ2-1, with 10 bases matching TRBD1. CDR3: CASSQVHGTGVNEQFF. The CDR3 DNA sequence: TGCGCCAGCAGCCAAGTTCATGGGACAGGGGTCAATGAGCAGTTCTTC.